A selection of T cell receptor beta chains follows, all from one sample in a study of T cell repertoires in cytomegalovirus infection. TCRdb reprocessed the reads via MiXCR and lists one record per CDR3 protein. The data hold more than 400,000 distinct CDR3 sequences, with about 25% observed a single time. Sequenced input: PBMCs. These receptors all come from a human donor in good health (CMV status not recorded). Some clones in this sample may be carry-over from other donors' samples. The conserved cysteine and the conserved F or W are not part of the CDR3 here. A D gene is named only where the DNA matches it firmly.

j_call,v_call,d_call,cdr3_aa
TRBJ1-5,TRBV7-2,.,ASSRARNQPQH
TRBJ1-1,TRBV27,.,ASNDPGVNTEAF
TRBJ2-2,TRBV4-1,.,ASSQVGSNTGELF
TRBJ1-1,TRBV14,.,ASSARTDKAF
TRBJ1-5,TRBV10-3,.,AISSDRQPSNQPQH
TRBJ1-2,TRBV28,.,ASSQTSYGYT
TRBJ2-1,TRBV7-3,.,ASSVGLPGDEQF
TRBJ1-2,TRBV20-1,TRBD1,SARPPGQAVGYT
TRBJ2-2,TRBV7-8,TRBD1,ASKKTGGAAGELF
TRBJ1-4,TRBV19,.,ASSMAPGANEKLF
TRBJ2-1,TRBV7-8,TRBD2,ASSPDRPGTTRSSYNEQF
TRBJ1-2,TRBV13,.,ASSSRVGYT
TRBJ2-2,TRBV7-2,TRBD2,ASSFFLLAGSANTGELF
TRBJ1-1,TRBV12-5,.,ASGPERTGKNTEAF
TRBJ2-1,TRBV5-4,TRBD2,ASMGIAGGGGFSEQF
TRBJ1-6,TRBV7-2,.,ASSSGNRVTPLH
TRBJ2-6,TRBV12-3/TRBV12-4,TRBD1,ASRVPGTGRSNVLT
TRBJ1-2,TRBV12-3/TRBV12-4,.,ASSSGQMGGYT
TRBJ2-1,TRBV7-3,TRBD1,ASSPRGTLYGDEQF
TRBJ2-3,TRBV7-2,.,ASSLLNPGGTDTQY
TRBJ1-1,TRBV5-1,TRBD1,ASSGPGQGVTEAF
TRBJ2-7,TRBV7-6,TRBD1,ASSLAGPTGGLDEQY
TRBJ1-2,TRBV12-3/TRBV12-4,TRBD1,ASSFSTGVSGYT